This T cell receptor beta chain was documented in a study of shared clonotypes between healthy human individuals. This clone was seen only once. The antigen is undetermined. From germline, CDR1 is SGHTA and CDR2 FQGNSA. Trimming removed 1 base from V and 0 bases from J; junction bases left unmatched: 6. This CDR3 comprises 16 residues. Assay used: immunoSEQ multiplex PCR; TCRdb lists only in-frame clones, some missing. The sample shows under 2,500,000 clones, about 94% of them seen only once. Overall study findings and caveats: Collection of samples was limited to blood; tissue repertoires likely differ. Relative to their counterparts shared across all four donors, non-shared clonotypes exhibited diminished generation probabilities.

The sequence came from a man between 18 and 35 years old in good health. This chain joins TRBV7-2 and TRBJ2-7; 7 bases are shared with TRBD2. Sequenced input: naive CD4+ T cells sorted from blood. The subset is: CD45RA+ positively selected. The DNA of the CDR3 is TGTGCCAGCAGCTTAGAGACTAGCCCTTACTCCTACGAGCAGTACTTC. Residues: CASSLETSPYSYEQYF. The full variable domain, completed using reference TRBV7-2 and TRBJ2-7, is GAGVSQSPSNKVTEKGKDVELRCDPISGHTALYWYRQSLGQGLEFLIYFQGNSAPDKSGLPSDRFSAERTGGSVSTLTIQRTQQEDSAVYLCASSLETSPYSYEQYFGPGTRLTVT.